This T cell receptor (beta chain) was sequenced for a study of breast tumors, draining lymph nodes, adjacent tissues. MiXCR was run by TCRdb on the multiplex PCR reads, yielding one entry per CDR3 protein. Here the sample spans fewer than 250,000 distinct CDR3 sequences, roughly 32% being singletons. Study-level results: Data fit most tumor T cells coming from lymph node, expanding in tumor. Tumor repertoires ranked between lymph nodes and nontumor tissue in diversity, with V and J gene preferences. Tumor and nontumor repertoires were significantly more similar in luminal-like than in basal-like breast cancer. Data only fit, rather than demonstrated, lymph node origin of most tumor T cells.

The V gene's germline CDR1 is KGHSY and CDR2 FQNENV. This CDR3 is built from 16 residues. Losses at the gene ends were 0 bases for V and 2 bases for J; bases not matched to a gene: 1. Breast cancer patients provided tissue from their axillary draining lymph nodes. This clonotype was counted at least ten times. Its antigen is as yet unknown. The material sequenced was axillary lymph node tissue. This clonotype was obtained from a female donor with breast cancer. Some clones in this sample may be carry-over from other donors' samples. This chain uses TRBV16 with TRBJ2-3; 11 positions agree with TRBD2. CDR3 DNA sequence: TGTGCCAGCAGCCAATCGGGACTAGCGGACACAGATACGCAGTATTTT. Amino acid sequence: CASSQSGLADTDTQYF.